The 29 T cell receptor beta chains listed next were all sequenced from one sample in a study of beta chain features in type 1 diabetes. As every portion of the isolated RNA was reverse transcribed, the sequencing read expressed TCRB transcripts. Only in-frame clones appear in the TCRdb table, and some are missing; sequencing was by immunoSEQ multiplex PCR. The sample contains about 110,000 clones, approximately 37% of which appear only once. Sample: stem cell memory CD4+ T cells from blood. Source of these receptors: a woman aged 18 to 35 in good health.

Only a few counts were recorded for this clone. The V gene is TRBV2, the J gene TRBJ1-2; a possible D gene is TRBD1 (5 bases). CDR1 and CDR2 from the germline V gene are SNHLY and FYNNEI. Trimming stripped 4 bases from V and 6 bases from J, with 9 bases between. This CDR3 has 12 amino acids. DNA for the CDR3: TGTGCCAGCAGTGGCAGGGATGATGGCTACACCTTC. The encoded protein is CASSGRDDGYTF.

This clone turned up a few times. The DNA of the CDR3 is TGTGCCAGCAGTCGGACAGGGGGGACCTACGAGCAGTACTTC. It is translated as CASSRTGGTYEQYF. The V call is TRBV28, the J call TRBJ2-7; 10 positions match TRBD1. J was trimmed by 2 bases and V by 5 bases; bases with no gene match: 3. Germline loops: CDR1 MDHEN, CDR2 SYDVKM. CDR3 length equals 14 residues.

This chain uses TRBV5-6 with TRBJ2-7, with TRBD1 matching over 7 bases. The CDR3 is 15 residues long. From germline, CDR1 is SGHDT and CDR2 YYEEEE. V lost 0 bases to trimming and J lost 6 bases; unmatched junction nucleotides: 9. CDR3 coding DNA: TGTGCCAGCAGCTTGGAGGTGACAGGGTTTATCGAGCAGTACTTC. Amino acids: CASSLEVTGFIEQYF.

The chain employs TRBV7-9 and TRBJ2-3; 11 nucleotides line up with TRBD2. The CDR3 has 16 amino acids. The germline V gene has CDR1 SEHNR and CDR2 FQNEAQ (reference sequence). V lost 5 bases and J lost 2; bases outside the gene matches: 6. CDR3 amino acids: CASSRGLAGPTDTQYF. CDR3 sequence (DNA): TGTGCCAGCAGCCGCGGACTAGCGGGCCCCACAGATACGCAGTATTTT.

The chain uses TRBV7-2 and TRBJ2-3, with D possibly being TRBD2 (6 bases). This CDR3 has 16 residues. Per the germline V gene, CDR1 is SGHTA and CDR2 is FQGNSA. Between the trimmed V and J ends, which lost 1 base and 2 bases, there was a span of 13 bases. CDR3 protein: CASSLVLRGPTDTQYF. The CDR3 nucleotides read TGTGCCAGCAGCTTAGTTCTGCGGGGCCCCACAGATACGCAGTATTTT.

This clone was recorded once. The J gene is TRBJ2-5, the V gene TRBV14, with D possibly TRBD2 on 6 matching bases. CDR1 and CDR2 from the germline V gene are SGHDN and FVKESK. The CDR3 is made up of 15 amino acids. Trimming pared 3 bases from V and 4 bases from J, leaving 15 bases between. The CDR3 is CASSHQVTSRETQYF. CDR3 nucleotides: TGTGCCAGCAGCCACCAAGTGACTAGTCGAGAGACCCAGTACTTC.

The V gene is TRBV9, the J gene TRBJ2-1, with D perhaps TRBD1 (6 bases). The CDR3 contains 15 residues. Looked up from germline, CDR1 is SGDLS and CDR2 is YYNGEE. Trimming stripped 0 bases from V and 1 base from J, with 8 bases between. CDR3 protein: CASSVVGASYNEQFF. The CDR3 DNA is TGTGCCAGCAGCGTAGTGGGGGCTTCCTACAATGAGCAGTTCTTC.

The chain combines TRBV11-2 with TRBJ1-2, with 8 bases lining up with TRBD1. V lost 7 bases and J lost 8; bases outside the gene matches: 15. The length of the CDR3 is 15 residues. Germline loops: CDR1 SGHAT, CDR2 FQNNGV. DNA of the CDR3: TGTGCCAGCATGCCCTTGACAGGGGACCTTCAAGGCTACACCTTC. Its translation: CASMPLTGDLQGYTF.

This clone was detected a few times. CDR3 residues: CASSPDTGRGGYTF. The DNA for the CDR3 is TGTGCCAGCAGCCCTGACACAGGGCGAGGAGGCTACACCTTC. The rearrangement uses TRBV27 and TRBJ1-2; D might be TRBD1 (6 bases). CDR1 is MNHEY and CDR2 is SMNVEV in the germline V gene (reference sequence). Between the trimmed V and J ends, which lost 6 bases and 8 bases, there was a span of 19 bases. This CDR3 is 14 amino acids long.

The V and J genes are TRBV7-2 and TRBJ2-7; 9 bases fit TRBD2. Trimming removed 1 base from V and 3 bases from J; junction bases left unmatched: 1. This CDR3 is built from 14 residues. Per germline, CDR1 SGHTA and CDR2 FQGNSA. CDR3 sequence: CASSLGTSVYEQYF. Here the CDR3 DNA reads TGTGCCAGCAGCTTAGGGACTAGCGTCTACGAGCAGTACTTC.

The V gene is TRBV28, the J gene TRBJ1-2, with 7 bases matching TRBD1. Germline CDR1 MDHEN, CDR2 SYDVKM. The CDR3 is 15 residues long. V shed 5 bases and J 4 bases; nucleotides not matched to a gene: 10. The CDR3 region is CASSLTPTGAYGYTF. The CDR3 DNA follows: TGTGCCAGCAGTCTCACCCCAACAGGGGCCTATGGCTACACCTTC.

The chain joins TRBV5-4 to TRBJ2-2; the match to TRBD1 covers 7 bases. CDR3 length: 14 amino acids. The germline CDR1 and CDR2 sequences are SGHNT and YYREEE (reference sequence). V gave up 4 bases and J gave up 7 bases; unmatched junction bases: 7. The CDR3 protein is CASSPRTGGGELFF. In DNA, the CDR3 is TGTGCCAGCAGCCCTCGGACAGGAGGCGGGGAGCTGTTTTTT.

Only a few counts were recorded for this clone. CDR3 coding DNA: TGCAGCTACAGGGCGAGCTCCTACGAGCAGTACTTC. It encodes CSYRASSYEQYF. V usage is TRBV29-1 and J usage is TRBJ2-7, with D possibly matching TRBD1 (6 bases). Germline CDR1 SQVTM, CDR2 ANQGSEA. With 8 bases removed from V and 0 bases from J, the gap between germline ends came to 11 bases. The CDR3 consists of 12 residues.

This clone was detected only a few times. The genes are TRBV6-6 and TRBJ2-7; D not certain. Trimming cost V 0 bases and J 5 bases, with 5 bases left between them. The length of the CDR3 is 12 residues. The germline V gene has CDR1 MNHNY and CDR2 SVGAGI (reference sequence). As DNA, the CDR3 is TGTGCCAGCAGTTACTCTGGCCACGAGCAGTACTTC. Amino acids: CASSYSGHEQYF.

This clone was detected only a few times. The V and J genes are TRBV15 and TRBJ2-7, with 12 nucleotides matching TRBD2. After removal of 0 bases from V and 2 bases from J, the junction contained 2 bases not matched to a gene. Per germline, CDR1 LNHNV and CDR2 YYDKDF (reference sequence). The CDR3 has 16 amino acids. CDR3 nucleotides: TGTGCCACCAGCAGAGATAGACTAGCGGGAGCCTACGAGCAGTACTTC. Residues: CATSRDRLAGAYEQYF. Supplemented by reference TRBV15 and TRBJ2-7, the full variable domain reads DAMVIQNPRYQVTQFGKPVTLSCSQTLNHNVMYWYQQKSSQAPKLLFHYYDKDFNNEADTPDNFQSRRPNTSFCFLDIRSPGLGDTAMYLCATSRDRLAGAYEQYFGPGTRLTVT.

The rearrangement joins TRBV7-9 to TRBJ2-7, with 9 bases aligning to TRBD1. V was pared by 5 bases and J by 5 bases, with 10 bases of the junction left unmatched. CDR3 length: 15 residues. CDR1 is SEHNR, CDR2 FQNEAQ, per germline (reference sequence). CDR3 coding DNA: TGTGCCAGCAGCCGGCCCGGGACAGGGAGGAACGAGCAGTACTTC. It specifies CASSRPGTGRNEQYF.

This clone was observed a few times. The rearrangement uses TRBV2 and TRBJ1-5; 9 nucleotides match TRBD1. Looked up from germline, CDR1 is SNHLY and CDR2 is FYNNEI. There are 14 residues in the CDR3. With 6 bases clipped from V and 4 bases from J, the junction kept 4 bases outside the gene matches. CDR3 in DNA: TGTGCCAGCAGGGGACAGGGAGAAAATCAGCCCCAGCATTTT. Its translation: CASRGQGENQPQHF.

V usage is TRBV28 and J usage is TRBJ2-5, with a possible D match to TRBD1 (6 bases). V dropped 3 bases and J dropped 1 base, with 9 bases sitting between them. CDR1 and CDR2 from the germline V gene are MDHEN and SYDVKM. The CDR3 totals 14 residues. This CDR3 reads CASSFGQIQETQYF. As DNA, the CDR3 is TGTGCCAGCAGTTTTGGACAGATCCAAGAGACCCAGTACTTC.

This chain joins TRBV5-1 and TRBJ2-1, with 12 bases fitting TRBD2. The V segment lost 0 bases and the J segment 9 bases; nucleotides outside the gene matches: 4. Germline V gene data show CDR1 as SGHRS and CDR2 as YFSETQ. The CDR3 spans 15 residues. CDR3 sequence reads: CASSLVGTSGFEQFF. The CDR3 DNA follows: TGCGCCAGCAGCTTGGTTGGGACTAGCGGGTTTGAGCAGTTCTTC.

This clone has just a few counts. This chain connects TRBV29-1 to TRBJ2-7; D is possibly TRBD2 (7 bases). This CDR3 is 13 amino acids long. The V end was cut by 7 bases, the J end by 3 bases, with 16 bases between. Germline V CDR1 and CDR2: SQVTM, ANQGSEA. The CDR3 sequence: CSATRGGIYEQYF. As DNA, the CDR3 is TGCAGCGCCACAAGGGGGGGAATCTACGAGCAGTACTTC.

This clone was counted at least ten times. This chain uses TRBV18 with TRBJ2-5; tentative D call: TRBD2 (6 bases). In germline, CDR1 is KGHSH, CDR2 LQKENI. The V gene lost 2 bases and the J gene lost 11 bases, with 12 bases spanning the gap. The CDR3 spans 12 residues. The CDR3 DNA follows: TGTGCCAGCTCACCAACCCGGGAGTCTCAGTACTTC. Protein: CASSPTRESQYF.

The chain links TRBV7-2 to TRBJ2-7; 9 nucleotides line up with TRBD1. CDR1 and CDR2 (germline): SGHTA, FQGNSA. This CDR3 has 15 residues. The J segment lost 4 bases and the V segment lost 3 bases, leaving 7 bases of the junction unmatched. CDR3 region: CASSLPGQGLYEQYF. The CDR3 DNA reads TGTGCCAGCAGCTTGCCGGGACAGGGCTTGTACGAGCAGTACTTC.

This clone came up a few times. The chain links TRBV28 to TRBJ2-4, with D possibly matching TRBD2 (7 bases). CDR1 and CDR2 from the germline V gene are MDHEN and SYDVKM. V was pared by 3 bases and J by 15 bases, with 15 bases between. This CDR3 has 12 amino acids. The CDR3 DNA reads as TGTGCCAGCAGTTTGGCTAGCGGAGGGGGGTACTTC. Translation gives CASSLASGGGYF.

This clone has more than one count but fewer than ten. The rearrangement joins TRBV28 to TRBJ2-3; D is undetermined. The germline CDR1 and CDR2 sequences are MDHEN and SYDVKM. V lost 5 bases to trimming and J lost 2 bases, with 5 bases between them. The CDR3 runs to 12 residues. The CDR3 loop is CASSISTDTQYF. The CDR3 region has the DNA TGTGCCAGCAGTATCTCCACAGATACGCAGTATTTT.

The chain links TRBV2 to TRBJ2-6; 7 nucleotides agree with TRBD1. After removal of 6 bases from V and 2 bases from J, the junction contained 4 bases not matched to a gene. The CDR3 sequence is 15 residues long. Germline V lookup: CDR1 SNHLY, CDR2 FYNNEI. The CDR3 is CASREGAAGANVLTF. DNA for the CDR3: TGTGCCAGCAGAGAGGGGGCGGCTGGGGCCAACGTCCTGACTTTC.

J is TRBJ2-1 and V is TRBV15, with a weak D call TRBD2 (6 bases). The germline gives CDR1 LNHNV, CDR2 YYDKDF (reference sequence). The V and J ends lost 1 base and 11 bases respectively, with 18 bases between them. The CDR3 loop spans 15 amino acids. CDR3 region: CATSRAVGTRKQQFF. In DNA, the CDR3 is TGTGCCACCAGCAGAGCGGTCGGGACTCGAAAACAGCAGTTCTTC. Full variable domain (remainder filled in from reference TRBV15 and TRBJ2-1): DAMVIQNPRYQVTQFGKPVTLSCSQTLNHNVMYWYQQKSSQAPKLLFHYYDKDFNNEADTPDNFQSRRPNTSFCFLDIRSPGLGDTAMYLCATSRAVGTRKQQFFGPGTRLTVL.

This clone came up a few times. The V and J genes are TRBV4-3 and TRBJ1-1, with D unclear. Germline values: CDR1 LGHNA, CDR2 YSLEER. V lost 0 bases and J 7 bases, leaving 9 bases between the germline ends. The CDR3 covers 13 residues. As DNA, the CDR3 is TGCGCCAGCAGCCAAGATGCGGGCAATGAAGCTTTCTTT. Amino acid sequence: CASSQDAGNEAFF.

V is TRBV7-2 and J is TRBJ1-2, with D unresolved. Deletions cut 0 bases from V and 6 bases from J, with 11 bases between. The CDR3 is 14 residues long. The germline V gene has CDR1 SGHTA and CDR2 FQGNSA. Here the CDR3 DNA reads TGTGCCAGCAGCTTAGCGCGGGGTTCCGATGGCTACACCTTC. This gives the protein CASSLARGSDGYTF.

About this clone: Relative to the germline gene, one junction end is altered; a read error may explain this. This sample also contains other DNA sequences that code for the same CDR3. The V call is TRBV6-5, the J call TRBJ1-2; a weak D match, TRBD1 (5 bases). There are 14 residues in the CDR3. The germline V gene encodes CDR1 MNHEY and CDR2 SVGAGI. This CDR3 reads CASSYTGLNYGYTF. CDR3 DNA sequence: TGTGCCAGTAGTTACACGGGACTCAACTATGGCTACACCTTC.